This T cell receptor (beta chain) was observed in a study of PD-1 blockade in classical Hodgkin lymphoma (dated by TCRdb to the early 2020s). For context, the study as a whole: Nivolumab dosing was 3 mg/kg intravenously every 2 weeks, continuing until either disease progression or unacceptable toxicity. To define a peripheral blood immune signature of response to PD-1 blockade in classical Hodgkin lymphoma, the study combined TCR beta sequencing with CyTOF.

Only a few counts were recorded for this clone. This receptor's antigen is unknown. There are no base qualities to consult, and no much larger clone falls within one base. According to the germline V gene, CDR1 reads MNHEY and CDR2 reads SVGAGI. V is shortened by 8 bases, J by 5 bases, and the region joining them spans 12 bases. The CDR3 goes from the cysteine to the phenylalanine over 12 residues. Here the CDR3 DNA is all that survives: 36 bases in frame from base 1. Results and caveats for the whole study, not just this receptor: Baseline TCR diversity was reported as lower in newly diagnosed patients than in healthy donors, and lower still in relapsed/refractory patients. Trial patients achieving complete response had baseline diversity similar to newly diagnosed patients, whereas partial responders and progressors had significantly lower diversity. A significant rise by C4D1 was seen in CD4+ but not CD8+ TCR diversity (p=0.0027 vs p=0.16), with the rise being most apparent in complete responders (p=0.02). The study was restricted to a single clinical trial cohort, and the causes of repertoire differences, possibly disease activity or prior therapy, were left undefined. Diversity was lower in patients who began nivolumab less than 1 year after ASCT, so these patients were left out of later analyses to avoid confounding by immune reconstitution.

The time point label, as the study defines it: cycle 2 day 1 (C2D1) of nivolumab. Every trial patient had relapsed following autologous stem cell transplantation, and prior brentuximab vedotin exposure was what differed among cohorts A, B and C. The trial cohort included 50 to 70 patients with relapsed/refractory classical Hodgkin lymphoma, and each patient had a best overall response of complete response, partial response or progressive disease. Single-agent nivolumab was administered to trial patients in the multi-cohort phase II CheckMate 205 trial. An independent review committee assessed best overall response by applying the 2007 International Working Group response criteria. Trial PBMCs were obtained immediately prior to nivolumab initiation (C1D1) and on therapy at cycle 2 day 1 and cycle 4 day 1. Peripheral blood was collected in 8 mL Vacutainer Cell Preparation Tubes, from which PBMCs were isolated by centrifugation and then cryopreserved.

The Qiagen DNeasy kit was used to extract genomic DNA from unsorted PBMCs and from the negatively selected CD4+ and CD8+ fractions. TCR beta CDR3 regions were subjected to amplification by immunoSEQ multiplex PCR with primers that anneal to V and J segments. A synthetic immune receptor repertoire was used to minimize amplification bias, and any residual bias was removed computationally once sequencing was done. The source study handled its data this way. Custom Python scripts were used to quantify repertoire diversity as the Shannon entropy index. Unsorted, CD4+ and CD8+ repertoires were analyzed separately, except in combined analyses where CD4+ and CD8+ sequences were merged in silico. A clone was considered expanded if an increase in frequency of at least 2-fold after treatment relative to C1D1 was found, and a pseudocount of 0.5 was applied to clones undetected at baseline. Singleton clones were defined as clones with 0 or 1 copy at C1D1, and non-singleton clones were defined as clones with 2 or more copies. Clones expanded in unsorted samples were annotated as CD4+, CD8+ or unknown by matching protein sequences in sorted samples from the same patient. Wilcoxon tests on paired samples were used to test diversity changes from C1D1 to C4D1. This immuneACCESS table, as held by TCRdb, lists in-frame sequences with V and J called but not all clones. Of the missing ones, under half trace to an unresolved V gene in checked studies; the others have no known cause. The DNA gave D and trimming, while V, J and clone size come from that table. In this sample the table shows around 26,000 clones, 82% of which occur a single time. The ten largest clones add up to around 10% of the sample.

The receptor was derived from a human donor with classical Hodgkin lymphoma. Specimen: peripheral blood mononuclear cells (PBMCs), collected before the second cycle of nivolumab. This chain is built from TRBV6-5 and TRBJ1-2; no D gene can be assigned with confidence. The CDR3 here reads CASAGMTYGYTF. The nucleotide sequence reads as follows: TGTGCCAGCGCCGGGATGACGTATGGCTACACCTTC.